Following are 27 T cell receptor beta chains from one sample sequenced in a study of breast tumors, draining lymph nodes, adjacent tissues. TCRdb reprocessed the multiplex PCR reads with MiXCR, giving one entry per CDR3 protein. The sample yields hundreds of thousands of distinct CDR3 sequences, approximately 29% seen once. Breast cancer patients provided tissue from their axillary draining lymph nodes. Specimen: axillary lymph node tissue. Receptor source: a female donor with breast cancer. Some clones in this sample may be carry-over from other donors' samples.

This clonotype was counted ten times or more. The chain employs TRBV12-3 or TRBV12-4 and TRBJ1-5; D unclear. Trimming stripped 4 bases from V and 4 bases from J, with 20 bases between. The CDR3 is 17 residues long. The CDR3 bases are TGTGCCAGCAGTTCCCGCTCGGCCGCGGGTTGGAATCAGCCCCAGCATTTT. It is translated as CASSSRSAAGWNQPQHF.

This rearrangement joins TRBV12-3 or TRBV12-4 to TRBJ2-3, with a weak D call TRBD2 (5 bases). This CDR3 region has 16 residues. Trimming cost V 3 bases and J 2 bases, with 15 bases left between them. Here the CDR3 reads CASSLHRGSPTDTQYF. As DNA, the CDR3 is TGTGCCAGCAGTTTGCACAGAGGGAGCCCCACAGATACGCAGTATTTT.

The chain combines TRBV7-9 with TRBJ1-2, with D perhaps matching TRBD1 (6 bases). This CDR3 spans 13 amino acids. CDR1 is SEHNR and CDR2 is FQNEAQ in the germline V gene (reference sequence). Trimming cost V 5 bases and J 5 bases, with 12 bases left between them. CDR3 coding DNA: TGTGCCAGCAGCAATCGGGACATTTATGGCTACACCTTC. Its protein is CASSNRDIYGYTF.

This clonotype was seen ten or more times. The chain has TRBV20-1 and TRBJ1-2; 7 bases are shared with TRBD1. Losses at the gene ends were 2 bases for V and 4 bases for J; bases not matched to a gene: 7. The germline gives CDR1 DFQATT, CDR2 SNEGSKA (reference sequence). CDR3 length: 14 residues. The CDR3 nucleotides are TGCAGTGCTAGACTCCAGACAGGGTCCTATGGCTACACCTTC. Encoded protein: CSARLQTGSYGYTF.

As DNA, the CDR3 is TGCGCCAGCAGCGACAGGGGTGGGGCCAACGTCCACTTT. Residues: CASSDRGGANVHF. V is TRBV5-1 and J is TRBJ1-6, with 8 bases lining up with TRBD1. Unmatched junction bases numbered 11, after V lost 4 bases and J lost 17 bases. Per the germline V gene, CDR1 is SGHRS and CDR2 is YFSETQ. The CDR3 has 13 amino acids.

This clonotype was detected only a few times. A much bigger clone sits one base away, suggesting this may be a read error. The rearrangement joins TRBV12-3 or TRBV12-4 to TRBJ2-1; D is unresolved. The CDR3 covers 12 residues. V was cut by 3 bases and J by 6 bases, with 6 bases left in between. The CDR3 DNA is TGTGCCAGCAGTTTCTTCGGCAATGAGCAGTTCTTC. It yields the protein CASSFFGNEQFF.

This clonotype was found a few times. V is TRBV20-1 and J is TRBJ2-3, with D maybe TRBD2 (6 bases). Trimming removed 0 bases from V and 8 bases from J, with 18 bases in between. The CDR3 has 15 residues. CDR1 DFQATT and CDR2 SNEGSKA come from the germline V gene (reference sequence). Written as DNA, the CDR3 is TGCAGTGCTAGAGATGTCGGGACTTACTCTGCTACGCAGTATTTT. Protein: CSARDVGTYSATQYF.

J is TRBJ2-1 and V is TRBV19; D unclear. V lost 5 bases, J lost 9 bases, and 17 bases lay in between. The CDR3 is 14 amino acids. CDR1 is LNHDA, CDR2 SQIVND, per germline (reference sequence). The CDR3 coding sequence is TGTGCCAGTAGTCCGCCTTCCTCGGTGGGTGAGCAGTTCTTC. Translation: CASSPPSSVGEQFF.

The chain links TRBV6-5 to TRBJ2-1; TRBD2 agrees at 16 bases. Losses at the gene ends were 2 bases for V and 7 bases for J; bases not matched to a gene: 17. The germline V gene has CDR1 MNHEY and CDR2 SVGAGI. This CDR3 contains 21 residues. Here the CDR3 DNA reads TGTGCCAGCAGTTACCCTCCCCCGGGACTAGCGGGAGGGCGGCCTAAGAATGAGCAGTTCTTC. This codes for CASSYPPPGLAGGRPKNEQFF.

This clonotype was observed many times. V is TRBV30 and J is TRBJ2-7; TRBD1 agrees at 9 bases. The CDR3 totals 13 residues. The V gene end was trimmed by 3 bases and the J gene end by 5 bases; junction bases not matched to a gene: 5. Germline CDR1 GTSNPN, CDR2 SVGIG (reference sequence). CDR3 in amino acids: CAWRGTGIDEQYF. The CDR3 bases are TGTGCCTGGAGGGGGACAGGGATTGACGAGCAGTACTTC.

This clonotype was recorded many times. The rearrangement links TRBV19 to TRBJ1-2, with D uncertain. CDR1 LNHDA and CDR2 SQIVND come from the germline V gene (reference sequence). Trimming took 3 bases from V and 8 from J, leaving 22 bases between them. The CDR3 length is 16 residues. CDR3 sequence reads: CASSIGLNIPAEGYTF. As DNA, the CDR3 is TGTGCCAGTAGTATCGGCCTTAACATCCCCGCGGAGGGCTACACCTTC.

CDR3 residues: CASSLANGGGHDEKLFF. The CDR3 DNA is TGCGCCAGCAGCTTGGCCAATGGGGGGGGGCACGATGAAAAACTGTTTTTT. This chain connects TRBV5-1 to TRBJ1-4; TRBD1 is a possible D gene (6 bases). The germline V gene has CDR1 SGHRS and CDR2 YFSETQ. The length of the CDR3 is 17 residues. V was trimmed by 0 bases and J by 6 bases, leaving 18 bases between them. The complete variable domain, with remaining parts taken from reference TRBV5-1 and TRBJ1-4, reads KAGVTQTPRYLIKTRGQQVTLSCSPISGHRSVSWYQQTPGQGLQFLFEYFSETQRNKGNFPGRFSGRQFSNSRSEMNVSTLELGDSALYLCASSLANGGGHDEKLFFGSGTQLSVL.

On this clonotype itself: A read error may be the cause here, since a much bigger clone is one base away. The chain joins TRBV7-2 to TRBJ2-1; a weak D match, TRBD1 (5 bases). CDR3 length: 14 residues. The germline gives CDR1 SGHTA, CDR2 FQGNSA. Trimming shortened V by 6 bases and J by 1 base, and 10 bases separated the two germline ends. The CDR3 spells CASRWGSSYNEQFF. The CDR3 DNA sequence: TGTGCCAGCAGATGGGGCAGTTCCTACAATGAGCAGTTCTTC.

The sample holds many counts of this clonotype. This chain connects TRBV15 to TRBJ2-3; D remains ambiguous. This CDR3 contains 14 residues. V was shortened by 0 bases and J by 0 bases, with 4 bases between the two germline ends. Germline loops: CDR1 LNHNV, CDR2 YYDKDF (reference sequence). CDR3 residues: CATSRDLSTDTQYF. The CDR3 region has the DNA TGTGCCACCAGCAGAGATTTGAGCACAGATACGCAGTATTTT.

This chain joins TRBV29-1 and TRBJ2-5, with unresolved D. The CDR3 totals 11 residues. The germline V and J ends were trimmed by 3 bases and 1 base, with 3 bases remaining between them. Germline V gene data show CDR1 as SQVTM and CDR2 as ANQGSEA. The chain's CDR3 is CSVDIQETQYF. In DNA, the CDR3 is TGCAGCGTTGACATCCAAGAGACCCAGTACTTC.

The chain carries TRBV14 and TRBJ2-5, with 9 nucleotides matching TRBD1. This CDR3 is built from 12 residues. Germline assignment: CDR1 SGHDN and CDR2 FVKESK. CDR3 nucleotides: TGTGCTAGCGGACAGGGGTTCGAGACCCAGTACTTC. Protein: CASGQGFETQYF.

This clonotype was detected ten times or more. The chain's CDR3 is CASSQQGDYYGYTF. The CDR3 nucleotides are TGTGCCAGCAGCCAACAGGGTGACTACTATGGCTACACCTTC. V usage is TRBV3-1 and J usage is TRBJ1-2, with D maybe TRBD1 (5 bases). CDR1 and CDR2 (germline): LGHDT, YNNKEL (reference sequence). There are 14 residues in the CDR3. V lost 2 bases, J lost 3 bases, and 10 bases lay in between.

The chain couples TRBV2 to TRBJ2-7; a weak D match, TRBD2 (6 bases). The germline V gene has CDR1 SNHLY and CDR2 FYNNEI. Trimming stripped 6 bases from V and 1 base from J, with 19 bases between. The CDR3 consists of 16 residues. CDR3 nucleotides: TGTGCCAGCAGGGCGGGGCTTCTCTGGGGTTCCTACGAGCAGTACTTC. Protein sequence: CASRAGLLWGSYEQYF.

This clonotype was found many times. The V and J genes are TRBV5-6 and TRBJ2-7, with TRBD1 as a possible D gene (6 bases). The CDR3 runs 16 residues. Trimming cost V 0 bases and J 0 bases, with 13 bases left between them. Germline CDR1 reads SGHDT; CDR2 reads YYEEEE. DNA for the CDR3: TGTGCCAGCAGCTTGGATCCCAGACAGGCCTCCTACGAGCAGTACTTC. It encodes CASSLDPRQASYEQYF.

Ten or more counts support this clonotype. V usage is TRBV19 and J usage is TRBJ1-4; D ambiguous. The CDR3 spans 13 residues. Germline loops: CDR1 LNHDA, CDR2 SQIVND (reference sequence). V was clipped by 4 bases and J by 3 bases, with 6 bases between them. The CDR3 DNA follows: TGTGCCAGTAGTACAGGAGCTAATGAAAAACTGTTTTTT. As protein: CASSTGANEKLFF. The variable domain in full, with the rest retrieved from reference TRBV19 and TRBJ1-4, is DGGITQSPKYLFRKEGQNVTLSCEQNLNHDAMYWYRQDPGQGLRLIYYSQIVNDFQKGDIAEGYSVSREKKESFPLTVTSAQKNPTAFYLCASSTGANEKLFFGSGTQLSVL.

This clonotype was seen ten or more times. This rearrangement joins TRBV2 to TRBJ2-7; D is unresolved. The CDR3 consists of 14 residues. Looked up from germline, CDR1 is SNHLY and CDR2 is FYNNEI. Deletions cut 2 bases from V and 2 bases from J, with 10 bases between. The CDR3 region is CASSEPLTTYEQYF. Written as DNA, the CDR3 is TGTGCCAGCAGTGAACCACTCACTACCTACGAGCAGTACTTC.

This clonotype has ten or more counts. The chain has TRBV18 and TRBJ2-5; TRBD1 aligns across 12 bases. With 2 bases clipped from V and 7 bases from J, the junction kept 11 bases outside the gene matches. CDR3 length equals 17 residues. Germline V gives CDR1 KGHSH, CDR2 LQKENI. The CDR3 DNA follows: TGTGCCAGCTCACCAGAATCCGGGACAGGGGGCGGAGGGACCCAGTACTTC. It encodes CASSPESGTGGGGTQYF.

The genes are TRBV24-1 and TRBJ1-6, with 9 bases lining up with TRBD1. This CDR3 comprises 17 residues. From germline, CDR1 is KGHDR and CDR2 SFDVKD. V lost 0 bases to trimming and J lost 9 bases; unmatched junction nucleotides: 8. CDR3 nucleotide sequence: TGTGCCACCAGTGATTTGCAACAGGGGGCTGGGAGTTCACCCCTCCACTTT. Protein sequence: CATSDLQQGAGSSPLHF.

The chain employs TRBV7-2 and TRBJ1-6; 10 bases are shared with TRBD1. With 5 bases clipped from V and 13 bases from J, the junction kept 23 bases outside the gene matches. Germline V gives CDR1 SGHTA, CDR2 FQGNSA. The CDR3 spans 19 residues. The DNA of the CDR3 is TGTGCCAGCAGCCCCCGATCGAGACAGGGGGCGGATAAACTTTCGCCCCTCCACTTT. This gives the protein CASSPRSRQGADKLSPLHF.

At least ten counts were recorded for this clonotype. The chain links TRBV20-1 to TRBJ1-5; D is unclear. Germline V gene data show CDR1 as DFQATT and CDR2 as SNEGSKA (reference sequence). Trimming removed 3 bases from V and 5 bases from J, with 5 bases in between. The CDR3 contains 11 residues. This CDR3 reads CSASGDQPQHF. The CDR3 DNA sequence: TGCAGTGCTAGTGGGGATCAGCCCCAGCATTTT.

This clonotype was seen at least ten times. The rearrangement uses TRBV7-6 and TRBJ2-2; unclear D gene. Trimming took 2 bases from V and 6 from J, leaving 16 bases between them. Germline V lookup: CDR1 SGHVS, CDR2 FNYEAQ. This CDR3 comprises 16 residues. The CDR3 DNA reads as TGTGCCAGCAGCTTAATTCCGGGCCCCGCGGCCGGGGAGCTGTTTTTT. Residues: CASSLIPGPAAGELFF. Drawing the rest from reference TRBV7-6 and TRBJ2-2, the complete variable domain is GAGVSQSPRYKVTKRGQDVALRCDPISGHVSLYWYRQALGQGPEFLTYFNYEAQQDKSGLPNDRFSAERPEGSISTLTIQRTEQRDSAMYRCASSLIPGPAAGELFFGEGSRLTVL.

In this sample, this clonotype turned up many times. The gene calls are TRBV19 and TRBJ1-4; 7 nucleotides line up with TRBD1. Germline trimming cut 7 bases from V and 8 bases from J; bases unmatched to any gene: 10. Germline V gene data show CDR1 as LNHDA and CDR2 as SQIVND (reference sequence). The length of the CDR3 is 14 residues. The CDR3 nucleotides are TGTGCCAGTACTATTGCGCAGGGGGGAGAAAAACTGTTTTTT. It is translated as CASTIAQGGEKLFF.